This paragraph covers one T cell receptor beta chain sequence. What it recognizes is unknown. The data originate from a study of cytomegalovirus exposure and HLA in healthy donors. Study details: Per a later analysis, the approximately 690 first-cohort and 95 to 150 validation repertoires shared one platform. Whole-study results and caveats: First-cohort TCR clusters were later found to tend to co-occur in the approximately 120 validation repertoires. The investigators catalogued 150 to 200 TCR beta chains as cytomegalovirus-associated. Despite most TCR sequences being rare, some public TCRs occurred in many donors.

Germline CDR1 reads MDHEN; CDR2 reads SYDVKM. V shed 6 bases and J shed 4 bases, with 16 bases lying between them. The CDR3 length is 14 residues. The data were produced by immunoSEQ multiplex PCR, yet TCRdb's version contains in-frame clones alone and is incomplete. There are around 150,000 clones in the sample; 84% occur only once, and approximately 10% lies in the top ten. The sequenced sample consisted of PBMCs. The chain is built from TRBV28 and TRBJ2-7, with D perhaps TRBD2 (6 bases). The origin of this receptor is a man aged 25 to 45 in good health and CMV-seropositive. In nucleotides, the CDR3 is TGTGCCAGCAGCTCCGGGGGACTCGAATACGAGCAGTACTTC. Protein product: CASSSGGLEYEQYF.